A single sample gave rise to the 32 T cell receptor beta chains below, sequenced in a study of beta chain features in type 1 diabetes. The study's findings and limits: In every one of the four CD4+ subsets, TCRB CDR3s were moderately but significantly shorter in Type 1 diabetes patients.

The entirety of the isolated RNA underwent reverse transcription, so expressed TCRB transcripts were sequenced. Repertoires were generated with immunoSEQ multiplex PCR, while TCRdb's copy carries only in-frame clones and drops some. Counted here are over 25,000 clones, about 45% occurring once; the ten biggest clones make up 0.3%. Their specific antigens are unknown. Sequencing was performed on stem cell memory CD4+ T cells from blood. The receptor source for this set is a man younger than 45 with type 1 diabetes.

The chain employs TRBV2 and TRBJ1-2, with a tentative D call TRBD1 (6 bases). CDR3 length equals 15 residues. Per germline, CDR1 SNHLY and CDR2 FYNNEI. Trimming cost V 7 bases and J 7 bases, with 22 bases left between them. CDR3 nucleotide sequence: TGTGCCAGCACTCCCACAGGCGGGGGGCTGAGTGGCTACACCTTC. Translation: CASTPTGGGLSGYTF. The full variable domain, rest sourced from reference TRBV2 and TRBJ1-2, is EPEVTQTPSHQVTQMGQEVILRCVPISNHLYFYWYRQILGQKVEFLVSFYNNEISEKSEIFDDQFSVERPDGSNFTLKIRSTKLEDSAMYFCASTPTGGGLSGYTFGSGTRLTVV.

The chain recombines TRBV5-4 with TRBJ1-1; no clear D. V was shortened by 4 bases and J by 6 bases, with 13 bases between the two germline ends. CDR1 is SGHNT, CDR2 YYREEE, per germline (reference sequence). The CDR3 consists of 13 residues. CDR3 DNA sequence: TGTGCCAGCAGCCGGGGAGGAGGAGCTGAAGCTTTCTTT. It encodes CASSRGGGAEAFF.

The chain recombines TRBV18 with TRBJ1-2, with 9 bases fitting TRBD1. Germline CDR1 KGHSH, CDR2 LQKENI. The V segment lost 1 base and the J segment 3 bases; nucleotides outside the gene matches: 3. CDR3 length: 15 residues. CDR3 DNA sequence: TGTGCCAGCTCACCACAGGACAGGGGAGACTATGGCTACACCTTC. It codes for CASSPQDRGDYGYTF.

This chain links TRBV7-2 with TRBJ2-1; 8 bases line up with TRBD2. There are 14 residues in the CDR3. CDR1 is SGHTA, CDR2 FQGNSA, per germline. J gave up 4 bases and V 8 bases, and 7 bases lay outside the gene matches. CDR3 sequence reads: CASGGAGAYNEQFF. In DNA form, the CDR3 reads TGTGCCAGCGGGGGAGCGGGGGCGTACAATGAGCAGTTCTTC.

This CDR3 is CSVGSGNNYGYTF. CDR3 DNA: TGCAGCGTTGGATCCGGGAATAACTATGGCTACACCTTC. The rearrangement links TRBV29-1 to TRBJ1-2; no reliable D call. Germline V lookup: CDR1 SQVTM, CDR2 ANQGSEA. V dropped 4 bases and J dropped 1 base, with 10 bases sitting between them. This CDR3 has 13 amino acids.

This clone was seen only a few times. The CDR3 DNA follows: TGTGCCAGCAGCTTACGGTTGGACAGCCTCAATGAAAAACTGTTTTTT. Its translation is CASSLRLDSLNEKLFF. This chain joins TRBV7-9 and TRBJ1-4; D perhaps matches TRBD1 (6 bases). CDR1 is SEHNR, CDR2 FQNEAQ, per germline (reference sequence). Trimming removed 2 bases at V and 5 bases at J, with 15 bases between. CDR3 length: 16 amino acids.

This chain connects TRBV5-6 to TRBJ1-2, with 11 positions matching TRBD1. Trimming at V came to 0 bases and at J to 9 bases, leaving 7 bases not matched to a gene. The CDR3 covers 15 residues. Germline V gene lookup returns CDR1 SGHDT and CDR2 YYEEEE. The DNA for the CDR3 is TGTGCCAGCAGCTTGGACGCCGGGACAGGGGGTAGCTACACCTTC. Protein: CASSLDAGTGGSYTF.

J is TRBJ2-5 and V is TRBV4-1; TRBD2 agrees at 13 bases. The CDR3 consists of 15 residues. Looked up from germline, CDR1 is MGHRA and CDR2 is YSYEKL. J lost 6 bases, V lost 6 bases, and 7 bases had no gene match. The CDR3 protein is CASSPRLAGGQTQYF. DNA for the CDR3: TGCGCCAGCAGTCCTAGACTAGCGGGGGGTCAGACCCAGTACTTC.

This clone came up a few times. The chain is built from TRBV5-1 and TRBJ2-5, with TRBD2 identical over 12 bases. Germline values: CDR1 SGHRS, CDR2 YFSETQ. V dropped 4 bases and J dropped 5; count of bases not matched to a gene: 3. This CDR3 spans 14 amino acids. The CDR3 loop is CASSEGTSGETQYF. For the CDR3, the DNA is TGCGCCAGCAGCGAGGGGACTAGCGGGGAGACCCAGTACTTC. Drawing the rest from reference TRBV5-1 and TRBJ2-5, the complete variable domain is KAGVTQTPRYLIKTRGQQVTLSCSPISGHRSVSWYQQTPGQGLQFLFEYFSETQRNKGNFPGRFSGRQFSNSRSEMNVSTLELGDSALYLCASSEGTSGETQYFGPGTRLLVL.

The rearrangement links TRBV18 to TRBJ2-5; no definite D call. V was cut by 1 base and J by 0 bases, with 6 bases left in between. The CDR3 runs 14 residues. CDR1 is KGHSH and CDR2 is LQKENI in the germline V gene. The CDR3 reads CASSPRQNQETQYF. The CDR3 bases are TGTGCCAGCTCACCACGGCAGAACCAAGAGACCCAGTACTTC.

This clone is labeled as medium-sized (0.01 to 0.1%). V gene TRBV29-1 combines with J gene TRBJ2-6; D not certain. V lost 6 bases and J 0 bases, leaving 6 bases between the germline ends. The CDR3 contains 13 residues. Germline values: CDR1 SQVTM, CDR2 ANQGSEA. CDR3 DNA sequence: TGCAGCGTCGCAGACTCTGGGGCCAACGTCCTGACTTTC. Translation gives CSVADSGANVLTF.

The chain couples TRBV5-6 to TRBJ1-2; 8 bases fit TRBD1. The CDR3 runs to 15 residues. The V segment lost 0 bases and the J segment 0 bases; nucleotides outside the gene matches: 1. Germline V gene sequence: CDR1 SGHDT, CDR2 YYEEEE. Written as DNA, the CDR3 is TGTGCCAGCAGCTTGGAACAGGGGGCTAACTATGGCTACACCTTC. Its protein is CASSLEQGANYGYTF.

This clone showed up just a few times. The CDR3, as DNA: TGTGCCAGCAGTTCCAGGACTAGCGGGGGGCCCGAGCAGTACTTC. Its translation: CASSSRTSGGPEQYF. This chain joins TRBV7-9 and TRBJ2-7, with TRBD2 identical over 14 bases. Looked up from germline, CDR1 is SEHNR and CDR2 is FQNEAQ (reference sequence). The CDR3 is made up of 15 amino acids. J was trimmed by 6 bases and V by 6 bases; bases with no gene match: 7. Supplemented by reference TRBV7-9 and TRBJ2-7, the full variable domain reads DTGVSQNPRHKITKRGQNVTFRCDPISEHNRLYWYRQTLGQGPEFLTYFQNEAQLEKSRLLSDRFSAERPKGSFSTLEIQRTEQGDSAMYLCASSSRTSGGPEQYFGPGTRLTVT.

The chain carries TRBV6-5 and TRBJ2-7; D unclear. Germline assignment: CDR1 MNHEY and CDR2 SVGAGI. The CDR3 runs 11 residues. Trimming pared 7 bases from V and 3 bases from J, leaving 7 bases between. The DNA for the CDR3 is TGTGCCAGCATGGCCAACTACGAGCAGTACTTC. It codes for CASMANYEQYF.

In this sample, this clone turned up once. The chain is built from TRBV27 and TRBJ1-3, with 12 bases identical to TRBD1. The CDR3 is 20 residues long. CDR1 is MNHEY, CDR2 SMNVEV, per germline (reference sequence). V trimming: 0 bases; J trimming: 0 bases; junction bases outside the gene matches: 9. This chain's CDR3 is CASSLSTPGTGGRSGNTIYF. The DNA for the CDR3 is TGTGCCAGCAGTTTATCGACCCCCGGGACAGGGGGCCGCTCTGGAAACACCATATATTTT.

For the CDR3, the DNA is TGCGCCAGCAGCCGGTCTGTGGAGGCAAGATATGGCTACACCTTC. Encoded protein: CASSRSVEARYGYTF. The chain links TRBV5-1 to TRBJ1-2; no definite D call. Germline V lookup: CDR1 SGHRS, CDR2 YFSETQ. CDR3 length equals 15 residues. Between the trimmed V and J ends, which lost 4 bases and 5 bases, there was a span of 18 bases.

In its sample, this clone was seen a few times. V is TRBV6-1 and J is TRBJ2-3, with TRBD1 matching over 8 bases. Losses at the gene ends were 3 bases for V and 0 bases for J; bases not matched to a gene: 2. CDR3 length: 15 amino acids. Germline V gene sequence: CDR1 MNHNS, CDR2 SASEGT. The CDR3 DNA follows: TGTGCCAGCAGTGACAGGGGGCATAGCACAGATACGCAGTATTTT. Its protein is CASSDRGHSTDTQYF.

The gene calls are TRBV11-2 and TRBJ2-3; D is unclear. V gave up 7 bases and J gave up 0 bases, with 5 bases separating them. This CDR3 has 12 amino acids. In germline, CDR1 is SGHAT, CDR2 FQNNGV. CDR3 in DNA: TGTGCCAGCACCATCAGCACAGATACGCAGTATTTT. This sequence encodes CASTISTDTQYF.

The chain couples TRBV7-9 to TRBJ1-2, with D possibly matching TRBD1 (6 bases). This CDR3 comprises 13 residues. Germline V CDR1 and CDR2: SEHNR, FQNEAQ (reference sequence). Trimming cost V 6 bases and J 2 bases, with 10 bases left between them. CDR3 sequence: CASRQGANYGYTF. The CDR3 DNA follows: TGTGCCAGCAGACAGGGTGCAAACTATGGCTACACCTTC.

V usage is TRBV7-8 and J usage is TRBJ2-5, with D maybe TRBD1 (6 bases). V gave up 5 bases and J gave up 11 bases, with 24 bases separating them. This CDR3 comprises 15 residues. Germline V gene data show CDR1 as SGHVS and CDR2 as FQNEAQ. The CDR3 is CASSAPGGDKGEQYF. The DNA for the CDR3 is TGTGCCAGCAGCGCGCCGGGTGGTGATAAGGGGGAGCAGTACTTC. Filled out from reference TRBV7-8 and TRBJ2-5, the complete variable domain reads GAGVSQSPRYKVAKRGQDVALRCDPISGHVSLFWYQQALGQGPEFLTYFQNEAQLDKSGLPSDRFFAERPEGSVSTLKIQRTQQEDSAVYLCASSAPGGDKGEQYFGPGTRLLVL.

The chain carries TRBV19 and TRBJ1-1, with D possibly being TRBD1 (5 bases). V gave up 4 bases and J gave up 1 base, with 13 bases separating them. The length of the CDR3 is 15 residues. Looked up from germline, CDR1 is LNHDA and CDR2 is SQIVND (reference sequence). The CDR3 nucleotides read TGTGCCAGTAGTACCGGGGGGATCCCGAACACTGAAGCTTTCTTT. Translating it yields CASSTGGIPNTEAFF.

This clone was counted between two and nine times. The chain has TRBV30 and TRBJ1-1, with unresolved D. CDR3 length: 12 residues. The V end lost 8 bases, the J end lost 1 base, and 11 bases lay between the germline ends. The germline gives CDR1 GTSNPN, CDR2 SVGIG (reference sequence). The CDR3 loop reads CAMSGWNTEAFF. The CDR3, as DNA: TGTGCCATGTCGGGGTGGAACACTGAAGCTTTCTTT.

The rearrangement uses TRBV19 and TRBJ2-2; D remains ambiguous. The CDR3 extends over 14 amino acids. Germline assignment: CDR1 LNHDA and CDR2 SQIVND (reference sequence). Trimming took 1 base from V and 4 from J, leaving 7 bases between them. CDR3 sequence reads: CASSIGVGTGELFF. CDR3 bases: TGTGCCAGTAGTATAGGAGTCGGCACCGGGGAGCTGTTTTTT.

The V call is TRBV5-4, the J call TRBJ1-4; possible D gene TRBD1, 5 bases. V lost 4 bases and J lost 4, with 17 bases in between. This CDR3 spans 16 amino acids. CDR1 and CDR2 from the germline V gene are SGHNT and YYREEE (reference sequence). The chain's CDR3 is CASSIYQGTNNEKLFF. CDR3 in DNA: TGTGCCAGCAGCATCTACCAGGGTACGAATAATGAAAAACTGTTTTTT.

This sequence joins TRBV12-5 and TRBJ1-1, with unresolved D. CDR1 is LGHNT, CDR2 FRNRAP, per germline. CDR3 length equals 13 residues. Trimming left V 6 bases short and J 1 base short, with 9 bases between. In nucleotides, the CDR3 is TGTGCTAGTGGCCCAACAAGGAACACTGAAGCTTTCTTT. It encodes CASGPTRNTEAFF.

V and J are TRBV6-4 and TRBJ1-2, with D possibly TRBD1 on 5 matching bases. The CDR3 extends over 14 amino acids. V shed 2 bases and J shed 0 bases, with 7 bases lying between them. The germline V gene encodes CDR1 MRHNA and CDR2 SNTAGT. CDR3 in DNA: TGTGCCAGCAGTGACAAAGGGGCTAACTATGGCTACACCTTC. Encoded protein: CASSDKGANYGYTF.

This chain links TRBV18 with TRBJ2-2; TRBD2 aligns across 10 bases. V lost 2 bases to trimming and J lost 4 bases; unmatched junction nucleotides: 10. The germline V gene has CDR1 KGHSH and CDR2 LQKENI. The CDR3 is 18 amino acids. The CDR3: CASSPSSGRILSTGELFF. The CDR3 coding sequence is TGTGCCAGCTCACCAAGTAGCGGGAGGATCTTGAGCACCGGGGAGCTGTTTTTT.

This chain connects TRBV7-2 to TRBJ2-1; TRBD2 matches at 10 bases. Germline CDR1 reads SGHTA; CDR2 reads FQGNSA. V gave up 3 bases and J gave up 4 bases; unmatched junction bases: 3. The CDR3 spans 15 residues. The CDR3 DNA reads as TGTGCCAGCAGCTTGGCTAGCGGGGGATACAATGAGCAGTTCTTC. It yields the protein CASSLASGGYNEQFF.

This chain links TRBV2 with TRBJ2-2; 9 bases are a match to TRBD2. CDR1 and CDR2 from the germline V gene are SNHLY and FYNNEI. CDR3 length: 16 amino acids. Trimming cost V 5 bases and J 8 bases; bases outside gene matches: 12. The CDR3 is CASSTLAGWFAGELFF. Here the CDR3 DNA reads TGTGCCAGCAGTACTCTAGCGGGATGGTTCGCGGGGGAGCTGTTTTTT.

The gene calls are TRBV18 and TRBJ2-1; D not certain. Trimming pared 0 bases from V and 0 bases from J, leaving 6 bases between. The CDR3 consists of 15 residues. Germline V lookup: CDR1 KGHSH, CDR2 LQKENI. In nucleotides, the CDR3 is TGTGCCAGCTCACCACCGGCCAGCTCCTACAATGAGCAGTTCTTC. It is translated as CASSPPASSYNEQFF. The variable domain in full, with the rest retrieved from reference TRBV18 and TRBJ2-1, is NAGVMQNPRHLVRRRGQEARLRCSPMKGHSHVYWYRQLPEEGLKFMVYLQKENIIDESGMPKERFSAEFPKEGPSILRIQQVVRGDSAAYFCASSPPASSYNEQFFGPGTRLTVL.

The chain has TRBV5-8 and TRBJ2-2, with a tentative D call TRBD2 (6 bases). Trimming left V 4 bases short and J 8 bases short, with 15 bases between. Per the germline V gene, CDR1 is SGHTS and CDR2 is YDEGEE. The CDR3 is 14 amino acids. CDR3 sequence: CASSPDYPRGELFF. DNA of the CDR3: TGTGCCAGCAGCCCGGACTACCCCCGGGGGGAGCTGTTTTTT.

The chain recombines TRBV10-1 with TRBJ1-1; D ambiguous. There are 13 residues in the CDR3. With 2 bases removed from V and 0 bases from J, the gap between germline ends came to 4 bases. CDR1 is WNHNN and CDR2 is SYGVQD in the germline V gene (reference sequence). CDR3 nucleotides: TGCGCCAGCAGTGAGCGGTTGAACACTGAAGCTTTCTTT. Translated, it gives CASSERLNTEAFF.